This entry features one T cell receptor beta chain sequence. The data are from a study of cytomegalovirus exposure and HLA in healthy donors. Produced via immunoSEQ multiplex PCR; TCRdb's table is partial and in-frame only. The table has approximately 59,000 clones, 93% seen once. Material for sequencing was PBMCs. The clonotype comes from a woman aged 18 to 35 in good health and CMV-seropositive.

DNA for the CDR3: TGTGCCTGGAGTTTACAGGGGTACGAGCAGTACTTC. This translates into CAWSLQGYEQYF. The chain carries TRBV30 and TRBJ2-7; 7 positions agree with TRBD1. The CDR3 totals 12 residues. Unmatched junction bases numbered 2, after V lost 2 bases and J lost 4 bases. The V gene's germline CDR1 is GTSNPN and CDR2 SVGIG (reference sequence).